Listed below are T cell receptor beta chains from one sample, sequenced in a study of cytotoxic CD8 clonotypes in ibrutinib-treated CLL. Some clones are missing from TCRdb's copy, which holds only in-frame ones; the method was immunoSEQ multiplex PCR. The sample holds around 33,000 clones; roughly two thirds are singletons and the top ten take around 30%. The sample in question was PBMCs, obtained before ibrutinib treatment. Receptors were obtained from a human donor with chronic lymphocytic leukemia. Each CDR3 is given with its conserved first and last residue. Each record gives: clone size, V gene, D gene, J gene, CDR3 protein, CDR3 DNA. D genes are given only for firm matches. Part of the rows lack a size; the others show once, few, many or a class for expanded clones.

NA	TRBV28	TRBD1	TRBJ2-7	CASSFKGQGTYEQYF	TGTGCCAGCAGTTTTAAGGGACAGGGGACATACGAGCAGTACTTC
NA	TRBV30	NA	TRBJ2-5	CAWSVAGYQETQYF	TGTGCCTGGAGTGTGGCAGGGTACCAAGAGACCCAGTACTTC
NA	TRBV5-8	NA	TRBJ1-1	CASSASPGQWGNTEAFF	TGTGCCAGCAGCGCTTCGCCCGGACAGTGGGGGAACACTGAAGCTTTCTTT
few	TRBV2	NA	TRBJ2-5	CAWGQETQYF	TGTGCCTGGGGACAAGAGACCCAGTACTTC
NA	TRBV15	NA	TRBJ2-1	CATSKGGGRLDNEQFF	TGTGCCACCAGCAAAGGTGGGGGCAGATTAGACAATGAGCAGTTCTTC
NA	TRBV7-8	NA	TRBJ2-3	CASREDSSYTDTQYF	TGTGCCAGCAGGGAGGACAGCAGTTACACAGATACGCAGTATTTT
few	TRBV25-1	NA	TRBJ1-2	CASSVDSNYGYTF	TGTGCCAGCAGTGTCGACAGTAACTATGGCTACACCTTC
few	TRBV19	NA	TRBJ1-4	CASMGSTTNEKLFF	TGTGCCAGTATGGGATCCACAACTAATGAAAAACTGTTTTTT
once	TRBV15	NA	TRBJ2-5	CATSRVIARGETQYF	TGTGCCACCAGCAGAGTGATAGCGAGGGGAGAGACCCAGTACTTC
NA	TRBV7-9	NA	TRBJ2-1	CASSFKSPQRPRDNEQFF	TGTGCCAGCAGCTTCAAATCACCCCAACGGCCCAGAGATAATGAGCAGTTCTTC
NA	TRBV28	NA	TRBJ2-2	CASSLVSPTGELFF	TGTGCCAGCAGTTTAGTCTCCCCTACCGGGGAGCTGTTTTTT